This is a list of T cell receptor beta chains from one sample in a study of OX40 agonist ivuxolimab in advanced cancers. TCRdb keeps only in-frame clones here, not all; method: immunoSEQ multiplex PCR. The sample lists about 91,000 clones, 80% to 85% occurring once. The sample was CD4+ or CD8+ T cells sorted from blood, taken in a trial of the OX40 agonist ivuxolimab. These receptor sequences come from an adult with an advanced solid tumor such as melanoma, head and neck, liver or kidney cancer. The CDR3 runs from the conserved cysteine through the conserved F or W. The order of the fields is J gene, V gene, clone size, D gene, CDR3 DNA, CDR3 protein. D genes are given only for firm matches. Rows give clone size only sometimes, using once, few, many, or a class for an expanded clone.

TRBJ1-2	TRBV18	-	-	TGTGCCAGCTCACTAGCCGCGGGTGGGGATGGCGATGGCTACACCTTC	CASSLAAGGDGDGYTF
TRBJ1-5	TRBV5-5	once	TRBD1	TGTGCCAGCAGCTCCTTTTGGACAGGGAATCAGCCCCAGCATTTT	CASSSFWTGNQPQHF
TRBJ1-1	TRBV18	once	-	TGTGCCAGCTCACCAAGCCTTTCCACTGAAGCTTTCTTT	CASSPSLSTEAFF
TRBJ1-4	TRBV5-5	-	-	TGTGCCAGCAGCTTTGCGGGAAACGAAAAACTGTTTTTT	CASSFAGNEKLFF
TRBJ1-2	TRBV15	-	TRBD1	TGTGCCACCAGTTTGGGACAGGTCGTTTATGGCTACACCTTC	CATSLGQVVYGYTF
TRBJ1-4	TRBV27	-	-	TGTGCCAGCAGTCCCCTTGCAACTAATGAAAAACTGTTTTTT	CASSPLATNEKLFF
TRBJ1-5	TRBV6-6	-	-	TGTGCCAGCAGTTACGACAGCAATCAGCCCCAGCATTTT	CASSYDSNQPQHF
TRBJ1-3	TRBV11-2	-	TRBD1	TGTGCCAGCAGCATAGGGACAGCTGTCTCTGGAAACACCATATATTTT	CASSIGTAVSGNTIYF
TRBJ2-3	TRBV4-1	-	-	TGCGCCAGCAGCCAAGATGCAGGGGTCGGAACAGATACGCAGTATTTT	CASSQDAGVGTDTQYF
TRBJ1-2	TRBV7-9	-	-	TGTGCCAGCAGCTTATGGGGGGAGAGTGGCTACACCTTC	CASSLWGESGYTF
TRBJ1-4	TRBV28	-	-	TGTGCCAGCAGTTCCGCCACTGCAACTAATGAAAAACTGTTTTTT	CASSSATATNEKLFF
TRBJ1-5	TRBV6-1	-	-	TGTGCCAGCAGTGAATTCGGCAGGGGAGGGGATCAGCCCCAGCATTTT	CASSEFGRGGDQPQHF
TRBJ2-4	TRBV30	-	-	TGTGCCTGGAGTTCCATAGCCAAAAACATTCAGTACTTC	CAWSSIAKNIQYF
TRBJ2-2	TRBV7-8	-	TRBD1	TGTGCCAGCAGCAACCAGGGGGCCGGGGAGCTGTTTTTT	CASSNQGAGELFF
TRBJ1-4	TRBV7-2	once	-	TGTGCCAGCAGCTTGTACGGGACCCTCAATGAAAAACTGTTTTTT	CASSLYGTLNEKLFF
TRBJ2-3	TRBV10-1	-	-	TGCGCCAGCAGTGGCCCGGGGTTGGCAGATACGCAGTATTTT	CASSGPGLADTQYF
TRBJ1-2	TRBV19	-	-	TGTGCCAGTAGTACTCAGGGGCTGGGCTACACCTTC	CASSTQGLGYTF
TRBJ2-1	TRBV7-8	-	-	TGTGCCAGCAGCCCCCGGGCAGTCGAGCAGTTCTTC	CASSPRAVEQFF
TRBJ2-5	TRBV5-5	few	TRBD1	TGTGCCAGCAGCTTGGGACAGGGGGAAACGGGGACCCAGTACTTC	CASSLGQGETGTQYF
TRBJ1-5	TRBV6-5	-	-	TGTGCCAGCAGTTACTCGAGCGGTGGCAATCAGCCCCAGCATTTT	CASSYSSGGNQPQHF
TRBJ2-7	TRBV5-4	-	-	TGTGCCAGCAGCCCTCAGGGGGGGGGCTACTCCGAGCAGTACTTC	CASSPQGGGYSEQYF
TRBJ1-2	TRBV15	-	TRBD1	TGTGCCACCAGCAGAGTGACAGGGGACTACACCTTC	CATSRVTGDYTF
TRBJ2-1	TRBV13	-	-	TGTGCCAGCAAAGGGGGCCTCGGCGGGGGTTCCTACAATGAGCAGTTCTTC	CASKGGLGGGSYNEQFF
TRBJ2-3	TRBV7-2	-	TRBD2	TGTGCCAGCAGCTTAGTGGCGGCGGGGGGGTGGAGAGATACGCAGTATTTT	CASSLVAAGGWRDTQYF
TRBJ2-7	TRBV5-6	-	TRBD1	TGTGCCAGCAGCGGGACGGGACAGGGTGAGGAGCAGTACTTC	CASSGTGQGEEQYF
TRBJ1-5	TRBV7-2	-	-	TGTGCCAGCAGCTTCTCGGGGCCCAAACAGCCCCAGCATTTT	CASSFSGPKQPQHF
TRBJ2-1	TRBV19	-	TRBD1	TGTGCCAGTAGTTTAGAGCCCCGGGACAGGGGCGATGAGCAGTTCTTC	CASSLEPRDRGDEQFF
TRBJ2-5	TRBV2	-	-	TGTGCCAGCAGCCCCGACTACCAAGAGACCCAGTACTTC	CASSPDYQETQYF
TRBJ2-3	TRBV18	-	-	TGTGCCAGCTCACTCGAACAGGGCCCAGATACGCAGTATTTT	CASSLEQGPDTQYF
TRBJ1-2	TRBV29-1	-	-	TGCAGCGTTGGAGGGGGGACGGCCTCTAACTATGGCTACACCTTC	CSVGGGTASNYGYTF
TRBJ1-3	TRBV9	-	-	TGTGCCAGCAGCGTAGGAGGTACAGCTGGAAACACCATATATTTT	CASSVGGTAGNTIYF
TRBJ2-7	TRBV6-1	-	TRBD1	TGTGCCACCCTAAACCGGGACAGGGTAAGCGAGCAGTACTTC	CATLNRDRVSEQYF
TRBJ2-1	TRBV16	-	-	TGTGCCAGCAGCCAATCAGTCCGGGGCGATGAGCAGTTCTTC	CASSQSVRGDEQFF
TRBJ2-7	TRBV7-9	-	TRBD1	TGTGCCAGCAGCTTTCAGGACAGGCTGTACGAGCAGTACTTC	CASSFQDRLYEQYF
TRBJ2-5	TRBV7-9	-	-	TGTGCCAGCAGCTTAGGGGGTCAAGAGACCCAGTACTTC	CASSLGGQETQYF
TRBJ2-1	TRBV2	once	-	TGTGCCAGCAACCAGGAGGGGGGATCCTACAATGAGCAGTTCTTC	CASNQEGGSYNEQFF
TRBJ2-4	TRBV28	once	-	TGTGCCAGCAGTCCGACATCCAAAAACATTCAGTACTTC	CASSPTSKNIQYF
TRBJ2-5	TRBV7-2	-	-	TGTGCCAGCAGCTTCCAGGGGGGGACCCAGTACTTC	CASSFQGGTQYF
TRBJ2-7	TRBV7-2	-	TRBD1	TGTGCCAGCAGCTTAGGGGGGCAGGGGGCAAGGGAGCAGTACTTC	CASSLGGQGAREQYF
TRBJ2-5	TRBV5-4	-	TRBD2	TGTGCCAGCAGCTGGGGGAGCCTAGCGGGGGGGCCGCGAGAGACCCAGTACTTC	CASSWGSLAGGPRETQYF
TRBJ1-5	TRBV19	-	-	TGTGCCAGCCGCGGGCGGGGGAATAGCAATCAGCCCCAGCATTTT	CASRGRGNSNQPQHF
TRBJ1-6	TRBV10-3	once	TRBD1	TGTGCCATCAGTCCTCACCTGGACAGGGCCTTAGCACCCCTCCACTTT	CAISPHLDRALAPLHF
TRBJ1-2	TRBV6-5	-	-	TGTGCCAGCAGTACGGGAGTTAGCTATGGCTACACCTTC	CASSTGVSYGYTF
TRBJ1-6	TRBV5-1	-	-	TGCGCCAGCAGCTTGGAGGTCGCGGATCCTAATTCACCCCTCCACTTT	CASSLEVADPNSPLHF
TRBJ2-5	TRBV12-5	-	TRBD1	TGTGCTAGTGTCATGACAGGGGGGAAAGAGACCCAGTACTTC	CASVMTGGKETQYF
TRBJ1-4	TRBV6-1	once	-	TGTGCCAGCAGCTCGAGGGCAACTAATGAAAAACTGTTTTTT	CASSSRATNEKLFF
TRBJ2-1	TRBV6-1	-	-	TGTGCCAGCAGTAGCTACAGGGTTGAGCAGTTCTTC	CASSSYRVEQFF
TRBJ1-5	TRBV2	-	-	TGTGCCAGCAGCCCCGGGACACTTAGCAATCAGCCCCAGCATTTT	CASSPGTLSNQPQHF
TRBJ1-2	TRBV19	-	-	TGTGCCAGTAGTATAACGAGGGGAGTAGGAGGCTACACCTTC	CASSITRGVGGYTF
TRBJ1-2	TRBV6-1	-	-	TGTGCCAGCAGTGAAGCAGGGACACCCAACTATGGCTACACCTTC	CASSEAGTPNYGYTF
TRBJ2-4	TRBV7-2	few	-	TGTGCCAGCAGCACCCGGACAGCAATAGCCAAAAACATTCAGTACTTC	CASSTRTAIAKNIQYF
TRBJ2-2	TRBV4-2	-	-	TGTGCCAGCAGCCACCTCCTCGACAGCAACACCGGGGAGCTGTTTTTT	CASSHLLDSNTGELFF
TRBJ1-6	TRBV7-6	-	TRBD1	TGTGCCAGTGGGGGACAGGGTGATTCACCCCTCCACTTT	CASGGQGDSPLHF